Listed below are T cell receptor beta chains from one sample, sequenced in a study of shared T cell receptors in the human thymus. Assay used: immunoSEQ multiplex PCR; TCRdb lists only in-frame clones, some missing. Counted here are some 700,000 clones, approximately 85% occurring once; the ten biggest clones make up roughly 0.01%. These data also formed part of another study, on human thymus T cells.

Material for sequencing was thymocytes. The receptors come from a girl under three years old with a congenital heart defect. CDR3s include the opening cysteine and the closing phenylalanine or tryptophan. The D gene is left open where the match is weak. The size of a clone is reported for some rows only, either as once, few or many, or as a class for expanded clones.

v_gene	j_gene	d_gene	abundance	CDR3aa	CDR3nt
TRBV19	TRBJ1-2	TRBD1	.	CASIGRGDGYTF	TGTGCCAGTATTGGCAGGGGGGATGGCTACACCTTC
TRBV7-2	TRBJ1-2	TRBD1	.	CASSLVTGTGGLYGYTF	TGTGCCAGCAGCTTAGTGACCGGGACAGGGGGCCTCTATGGCTACACCTTC
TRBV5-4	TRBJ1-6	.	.	CASSLPVGWGPNSPLHF	TGTGCCAGCAGCCTTCCGGTTGGTTGGGGGCCGAATTCACCCCTCCACTTT
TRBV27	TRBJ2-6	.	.	CASSSLRDRTPSGANVLTF	TGTGCCAGCAGTTCCCTGCGGGACAGAACACCCTCTGGGGCCAACGTCCTGACTTTC
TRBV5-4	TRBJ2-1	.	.	CASSLQGGRLATNNEQFF	TGTGCCAGCAGCTTGCAAGGAGGGCGGCTAGCTACCAACAATGAGCAGTTCTTC
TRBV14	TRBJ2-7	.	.	CASSPPWGRALYEQYF	TGTGCCAGCAGCCCCCCCTGGGGCAGAGCTCTCTACGAGCAGTACTTC
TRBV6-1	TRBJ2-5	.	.	CASSEGRPETQYF	TGTGCCAGCAGTGAAGGCAGGCCCGAAACCCAGTACTTC
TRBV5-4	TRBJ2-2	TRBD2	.	CASSLWGAGGSESGELFF	TGTGCCAGCAGCTTGTGGGGAGCGGGGGGGTCGGAGTCCGGGGAGCTGTTTTTT
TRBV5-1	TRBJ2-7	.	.	CASSLFFPPYEQYF	TGCGCCAGCAGCTTATTTTTTCCTCCCTACGAGCAGTACTTC
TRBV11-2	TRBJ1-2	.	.	CASSPRQGNYGYTF	TGTGCCAGCAGCCCTCGGCAGGGTAACTATGGCTACACCTTC
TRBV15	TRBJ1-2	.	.	CATSILGRGLPNYGYTF	TGTGCCACCAGCATCCTGGGGAGAGGGCTCCCTAACTATGGCTACACCTTC
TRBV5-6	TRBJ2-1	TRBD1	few	CASINRGSNEQFF	TGTGCCAGTATCAACAGGGGTAGCAATGAGCAGTTCTTC
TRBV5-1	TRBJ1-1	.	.	CASSEGHVNTEAFF	TGCGCCAGCAGCGAGGGACACGTGAACACTGAAGCTTTCTTT
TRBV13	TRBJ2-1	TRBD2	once	CASSFSGGKNNEQFF	TGTGCCAGCAGCTTCAGCGGGGGGAAGAATAATGAGCAGTTCTTC
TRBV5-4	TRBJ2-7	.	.	CASSVKGVLDEQYF	TGTGCCAGCAGCGTTAAGGGGGTTCTCGACGAGCAGTACTTC
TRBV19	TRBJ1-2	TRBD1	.	CASSPDRGRRRYTF	TGTGCCAGTAGTCCAGACAGGGGGCGGAGGCGCTACACCTTC
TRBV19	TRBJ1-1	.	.	CASSIGRENTEAFF	TGTGCCAGTAGTATCGGCAGGGAGAACACTGAAGCTTTCTTT
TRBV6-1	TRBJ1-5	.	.	CASRDRYQPQHF	TGTGCCAGCAGAGACAGATATCAGCCCCAGCATTTT
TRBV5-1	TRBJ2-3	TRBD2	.	CASSSYCTSGGNCSTDTQYF	TGCGCCAGCAGCTCCTATTGTACTAGCGGGGGCAATTGTAGCACAGATACGCAGTATTTT
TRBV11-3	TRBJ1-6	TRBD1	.	CASSLRGRNSPLHF	TGTGCCAGCAGCTTAAGGGGGCGGAATTCACCCCTCCACTTT
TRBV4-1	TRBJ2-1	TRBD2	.	CASSQVGAGGSYNEQFF	TGCGCCAGCAGCCAAGTGGGAGCGGGGGGCTCCTACAATGAGCAGTTCTTC
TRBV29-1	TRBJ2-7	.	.	CSVEDPTRPRYVQYF	TGCAGCGTTGAAGACCCTACTCGCCCAAGATATGTGCAGTACTTC
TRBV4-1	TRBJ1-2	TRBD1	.	CASSPDPPGTGDGGYTF	TGCGCCAGCAGCCCAGACCCACCCGGGACAGGGGATGGTGGCTACACCTTC
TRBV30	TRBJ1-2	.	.	CAWSDPNIPFLDDYGYTF	TGTGCCTGGAGTGACCCAAACATCCCGTTCCTAGATGATTATGGCTACACCTTC
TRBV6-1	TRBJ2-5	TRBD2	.	CASSEGLAGGYQETQYF	TGTGCCAGCAGTGAGGGACTAGCGGGGGGGTACCAAGAGACCCAGTACTTC
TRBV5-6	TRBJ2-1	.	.	CASSLRGKVHNEQFF	TGTGCCAGCAGCTTGAGAGGGAAGGTCCACAATGAGCAGTTCTTC
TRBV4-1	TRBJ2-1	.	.	CASSQADEQFF	TGCGCCAGCAGCCAGGCGGATGAGCAGTTCTTC
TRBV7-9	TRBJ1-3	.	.	CASSLGGAHLSGNTIYF	TGTGCCAGCAGCTTGGGGGGGGCGCATCTCTCTGGAAACACCATATATTTT
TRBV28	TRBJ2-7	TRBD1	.	CASNSQGKGSEQYF	TGTGCCAGCAACTCACAGGGGAAGGGTTCGGAGCAGTACTTC
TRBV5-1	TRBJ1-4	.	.	CASSFWQAATNEKLFF	TGCGCCAGCAGCTTTTGGCAGGCCGCAACTAATGAAAAACTGTTTTTT
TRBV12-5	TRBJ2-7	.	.	CASGPRGGGGEQYF	TGTGCTAGTGGCCCGAGAGGGGGGGGCGGCGAGCAGTACTTC
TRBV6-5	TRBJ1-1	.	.	CASSKKVQGDTEAFF	TGTGCCAGCAGTAAAAAGGTCCAGGGTGACACTGAAGCTTTCTTT
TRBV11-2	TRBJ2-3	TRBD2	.	CASSLAPSGGADTQYF	TGTGCCAGCAGCTTGGCCCCTAGCGGGGGTGCAGATACGCAGTATTTT
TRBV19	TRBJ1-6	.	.	CASSLPDSSYNSPLHF	TGTGCCAGTAGTTTACCGGACAGCAGCTATAATTCACCCCTCCACTTT
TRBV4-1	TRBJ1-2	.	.	CASSQTAGTTNYGYTF	TGCGCCAGCAGCCAAACCGCCGGGACAACTAACTATGGCTACACCTTC
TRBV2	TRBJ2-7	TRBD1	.	CASLGGQAYEQYF	TGTGCCAGCCTAGGGGGACAGGCCTACGAGCAGTACTTC
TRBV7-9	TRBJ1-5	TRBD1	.	CAVRDRDSNQPQHF	TGTGCCGTGAGGGACAGGGATAGCAATCAGCCCCAGCATTTT